This T cell receptor beta chain was sequenced in a study of blood T cell repertoires in COVID-19. Background on the study: Acute and convalescent COVID-19 specimens originated in the United States, Italy and Spain. Sources were T cells, B-cell-depleted T cells, or PBMCs; the material itself was cDNA or gDNA.

Original handling: Amplification of reference gene primers provided the estimated nucleated cell counts. TCRdb keeps only in-frame clones here, not all; method: immunoSEQ multiplex PCR. Clone size and the V and J calls come from that table; the DNA yielded D and trimming. The sample includes over 150,000 clones, around 86% of them seen just once. V lost 4 bases, J lost 5 bases, and 23 bases lay in between. Germline values: CDR1 MNHEY, CDR2 SMNVEV (reference sequence). This CDR3 region has 17 residues. Seattle's enrolled individuals joined amid active infection and were then monitored longitudinally. Sequencing was performed on peripheral blood. The TCR was taken from a woman at least 80 years old with COVID-19, enrolled during active disease. This rearrangement joins TRBV27 to TRBJ2-5, with a weak D call TRBD2 (6 bases). CDR3 nucleotide sequence: TGTGCCAGCAGTTCAGGCAGTCGACTAGGGACCGGGGAGACCCAGTACTTC. Its translation is CASSSGSRLGTGETQYF.